This T cell receptor (beta chain) is drawn from a study of beta chain features in type 1 diabetes (dated by TCRdb to 2016 to 2018). Broadly, across the study: Mean age, gender distribution, total cell number and subset yield were not different between patients and healthy donors. Regulatory and stem cell-like memory subsets were obtained from only 8 patients and roughly 8 healthy donors, while naive and central memory subsets were obtained from all 28 donors. In the study, TCRB repertoires of sorted circulating CD4+ T cell subsets from recently diagnosed type 1 diabetes patients were compared with those of matched healthy donors. A total of roughly 110 million sorted cells were examined across all samples, and the number of cells per subset was strongly correlated with RNA yield.

All of the isolated RNA was reverse transcribed with the High Capacity cDNA Reverse Transcription Kit, so expressed TCRB transcripts were sequenced. Deep immunoSEQ sequencing was performed on naive, central memory and regulatory T cell samples, with an average of approximately 3.9 million total reads per sample. Sorted cells were lysed in RLT buffer, and RNA was extracted using DNase-treated RNeasy Micro or Mini kits according to cell number. To prevent cross-contamination, every cell subset was processed on its own, while patient and healthy donor samples were processed together. The immunoSEQ multiplex PCR was used to amplify TCRB sequences from cDNA, generating 87-bp fragments that spanned the CDR3 region. Sequencing of the amplicons was performed on the Illumina HiSeq platform. The paper's data handling went like this. PCR bias was computationally corrected using synthetic template baselines, reads within Hamming distance 2 were collapsed, and singletons that could not be merged were discarded. Reads were aligned against IMGT to assign V, D and J genes, CDR3 length and insertions or deletions at six rearrangement sites. Within each subset, clonotype counts were normalized to sorted cell number, after which true diversity and Gini coefficients were computed with the tcR R package. The overlap coefficient, calculated on TCRB nucleotide sequences, was used to quantify repertoire sharing. Out-of-frame TCRB sequences from naive cells were analyzed to stand in for the pre-selection repertoire. TCRdb took over this immuneACCESS table, retaining in-frame rearrangements with V and J assigned. Such tables are incomplete; in checked studies, under half of the missing clones stem from an unresolved V gene, and the remainder is unexplained. From that table come the V and J calls and clone size; the DNA was used to work out D and trimming. The table for this sample lists more than 550,000 clones; more than 12% of them were counted only once. Approximately 0.042% of the sample belongs to the ten largest clones.

CDR1 and CDR2, per the germline V gene (reference sequence), are SEHNR and FQNEAQ. V loses 5 bases at its end and J loses 2 bases; junction bases beyond the gene matches: 3. The CDR3 runs 14 amino acids, cysteine and phenylalanine included. Only CDR3 DNA remains: 42 bases, in frame from the first base. To note about this clone: Its antigen is unknown. Base qualities are not recorded, but no much larger clone differs from it by a single base. This same CDR3 is encoded by further DNA sequences in the sample.

From each donor, a single peripheral blood sample of about 100 mL on average was drawn into heparinised tubes. Using a panel that included CD45RO, CCR7, CD25, CD127, CD95 and CD27, naive, central memory, regulatory and stem cell-like memory CD4+ T cells were sorted on a BD FACSAria II. Every sorted population had a purity above 95%. Right away, PBMCs were isolated by Lymphoprep density gradient centrifugation and were stained directly, with no culture step. So that batch effects would be minimized, each experiment stained and sorted samples in pairs, pairing one healthy donor with one patient. General findings and caveats noted by the study authors: Shorter templates might have been favored by PCR, but patient and control samples were amplified and corrected together, so both groups would have been affected equally by any skew. The naive, central memory and regulatory TCRB repertoires appeared to resemble one another more closely among patients than among healthy donors. Patients with type 1 diabetes made fewer insertions and deleted more nucleotides at VDJ recombination sites, implying thymic rearrangement abnormalities. HLA sub-analyses involved small numbers of individuals, so any influence of HLA type on TCRB rearrangement remained unresolved. Sequencing cDNA rather than genomic DNA could over-represent highly expressing activated cells, although activation and CD3 levels did not differ between groups. In all four CD4+ subsets, TCRB CDR3 length was moderately but significantly shorter in type 1 diabetes patients.

The sequence came from a man between 18 and 29 years old with type 1 diabetes. What was sequenced was naive CD4+ T cells from blood. The sample's cell subset or site label, in plain terms: true naive CD4+ T cells. Recombination connected TRBV7-9 to TRBJ1-5; TRBD1 matches 7 bases in the middle. The DNA reads TGTGCCAGCAGCCCAGGGACAGGCAATCAGCCCCAGCATTTT. The translation is CASSPGTGNQPQHF.